This record looks at one T cell receptor beta chain sequence and its context. Its antigen is unidentified. The authors made TCR cDNA by 5'RACE template switching, adding a universal primer site and UMIs. TCRdb called the 5' RACE reads again in MiXCR, with one record for every CDR3 protein. The table records 55,000 to 70,000 distinct CDR3 sequences, approximately 7% of them present only once. This entry is derived from a study of T cells after yellow fever vaccination. Study conclusions and caveats: Abundant clonotypes from the bulk population could get into FACS-sorted repertoires as contaminants. Of the clonotypes, a small share occurred in both CD4 and CD8 compartments.

Germline V gives CDR1 LGHNA, CDR2 YNFKEQ. The CDR3 is 15 amino acids. After removal of 3 bases from V and 6 bases from J, the junction contained 4 bases not matched to a gene. The clonotype comes from a man aged 18 to 30 who received the YFV17D yellow fever vaccine. The V gene is TRBV4-2, the J gene TRBJ2-2; 10 bases agree with TRBD2. The material was CD8+ T cells sorted from PBMCs, obtained roughly seven weeks after the first yellow fever vaccination. In DNA form, the CDR3 reads TGTGCCAGCAGCCAGCCTAGCGGGGGTGCCGGGGAGCTGTTTTTT. This sequence encodes CASSQPSGGAGELFF.